A single sample gave rise to the 31 T cell receptor beta chains below, sequenced in a study of blood T cell repertoires in COVID-19. Libraries were prepared by immunoSEQ multiplex PCR; TCRdb keeps only in-frame clonotypes and omits some of them. The top ten hold about 12% of the sample, which has about 72,000 clones, about 89% seen once. Sample: peripheral blood. These TCRs come from a woman aged 55-70 years with acute or convalescent COVID-19.

By proportion, this clone is medium-sized (0.01 to 0.1%). The chain couples TRBV28 to TRBJ1-3; D is undetermined. The germline CDR1 and CDR2 sequences are MDHEN and SYDVKM. This CDR3 is built from 15 residues. The ends were cut back, 6 bases at V and 0 bases at J, with 12 bases in the middle. Here the CDR3 DNA reads TGTGCCAGCAGCCAGGACGGGAGCTCTGGAAACACCATATATTTT. Protein sequence: CASSQDGSSGNTIYF.

The gene calls are TRBV19 and TRBJ1-1, with TRBD1 as a possible D gene (5 bases). The V end was cut by 4 bases, the J end by 3 bases, with 15 bases between. CDR3 length: 15 amino acids. Looked up from germline, CDR1 is LNHDA and CDR2 is SQIVND (reference sequence). CDR3 sequence (DNA): TGTGCCAGTAGTAATACAGGATTTGCGGACACTGAAGCTTTCTTT. It translates to CASSNTGFADTEAFF.

V and J are TRBV7-9 and TRBJ1-4, with TRBD1 as a possible D gene (5 bases). Trimming pared 1 base from V and 4 bases from J, leaving 7 bases between. CDR3 size: 14 residues. Germline assignment: CDR1 SEHNR and CDR2 FQNEAQ (reference sequence). CDR3 in amino acids: CASSLGRGNEKLFF. The DNA of the CDR3 is TGTGCCAGCAGCTTAGGGAGGGGTAATGAAAAACTGTTTTTT.

This clone came up a few times. CDR3 protein: CASSLAGPTGELFF. The CDR3 DNA is TGTGCCAGCAGCTTAGCTGGGCCGACCGGGGAGCTGTTTTTT. The V call is TRBV7-9, the J call TRBJ2-2; D unresolved. Germline-derived CDR1 and CDR2 are SEHNR and FQNEAQ (reference sequence). The V end lost 0 bases, the J end lost 5 bases, and 7 bases lay between the germline ends. The length of the CDR3 is 14 residues.

The rearrangement uses TRBV5-1 and TRBJ2-7, with 10 bases matching TRBD2. Germline loops: CDR1 SGHRS, CDR2 YFSETQ. V trimming: 1 base; J trimming: 5 bases; junction bases outside the gene matches: 9. The CDR3 covers 16 residues. The CDR3 protein is CASSLRTSGVSNEQYF. The CDR3 DNA reads as TGCGCCAGCAGCTTGCGAACTAGCGGGGTCAGTAACGAGCAGTACTTC. Combining the CDR3 with reference TRBV5-1 and TRBJ2-7 gives the whole variable domain KAGVTQTPRYLIKTRGQQVTLSCSPISGHRSVSWYQQTPGQGLQFLFEYFSETQRNKGNFPGRFSGRQFSNSRSEMNVSTLELGDSALYLCASSLRTSGVSNEQYFGPGTRLTVT.

This clone has a single count. This sequence joins TRBV6-1 and TRBJ2-7; D gene unclear. V was clipped by 1 base and J by 5 bases, with 6 bases between them. In germline, CDR1 is MNHNS, CDR2 SASEGT. CDR3 size: 12 residues. The CDR3 DNA reads as TGTGCCAGCAGTGAAGGCCGGGACGAGCAGTACTTC. As protein: CASSEGRDEQYF.

Of note for this clone: At one end the junction does not follow the germline gene, possibly because of a read error. This chain uses TRBV5-1 with TRBJ2-7; 7 positions agree with TRBD2. The CDR3 consists of 13 residues. Germline V gives CDR1 SGHRS, CDR2 YFSETQ. CDR3 protein: CASSLAGRIIGHF. CDR3 coding DNA: TGCGCCAGCAGCTTGGCCGGGAGGATAATAGGACACTTC. Full variable domain (rest looked up from reference TRBV5-1 and TRBJ2-7): KAGVTQTPRYLIKTRGQQVTLSCSPISGHRSVSWYQQTPGQGLQFLFEYFSETQRNKGNFPGRFSGRQFSNSRSEMNVSTLELGDSALYLCASSLAGRIIGHFGPGTRLTVT.

The chain uses TRBV13 and TRBJ2-7; tentatively, D is TRBD2 (7 bases). The V gene's germline CDR1 is PRHDT and CDR2 FYEKMQ (reference sequence). Trimming cost V 5 bases and J 5 bases, with 10 bases left between them. The CDR3 is 12 residues long. The CDR3 reads CASSRGGNEQYF. Here the CDR3 DNA reads TGTGCCAGCAGCAGGGGGGGGAACGAGCAGTACTTC.

V usage is TRBV5-5 and J usage is TRBJ1-1; D is unclear. Germline V gives CDR1 SGHKS, CDR2 YYEKEE (reference sequence). V was shortened by 2 bases and J by 1 base, with 6 bases between the two germline ends. This CDR3 has 13 amino acids. The CDR3: CASSFNGNTEAFF. DNA for the CDR3: TGTGCCAGCAGCTTTAACGGGAACACTGAAGCTTTCTTT.

The chain carries TRBV4-1 and TRBJ2-1, with a tentative D call TRBD1 (5 bases). Trimming pared 0 bases from V and 0 bases from J, leaving 12 bases between. This CDR3 comprises 17 residues. The V gene's germline CDR1 is MGHRA and CDR2 YSYEKL. The CDR3 DNA reads TGCGCCAGCAGCCAAGAAGATTGGGGCTCCTCCTACAATGAGCAGTTCTTC. It is translated as CASSQEDWGSSYNEQFF.

The chain combines TRBV5-1 with TRBJ1-3; TRBD1 aligns across 8 bases. In germline, CDR1 is SGHRS, CDR2 YFSETQ. This CDR3 is built from 16 residues. V shed 4 bases, J shed 0 bases, and the junction held 6 bases outside the gene matches. The CDR3 sequence is CASSPQGEFSGNTIYF. DNA of the CDR3: TGCGCCAGCAGCCCACAGGGGGAATTCTCTGGAAACACCATATATTTT.

The chain couples TRBV5-4 to TRBJ1-2, with 7 bases fitting TRBD1. The CDR3 has 13 residues. J was trimmed by 5 bases and V by 4 bases; bases with no gene match: 5. Germline V gene data show CDR1 as SGHNT and CDR2 as YYREEE (reference sequence). The CDR3 loop is CASSVDRWYGYTF. CDR3 in DNA: TGTGCCAGCAGCGTGGACAGGTGGTATGGCTACACCTTC. Supplemented by reference TRBV5-4 and TRBJ1-2, the full variable domain reads ETGVTQSPTHLIKTRGQQVTLRCSSQSGHNTVSWYQQALGQGPQFIFQYYREEENGRGNFPPRFSGLQFPNYSSELNVNALELDDSALYLCASSVDRWYGYTFGSGTRLTVV.

The CDR3 loop reads CASSPRAGTQETQYF. The DNA for the CDR3 is TGTGCCAGCAGTCCTCGTGCGGGAACCCAAGAGACCCAGTACTTC. V is TRBV7-3 and J is TRBJ2-5, with a weak D call TRBD2 (6 bases). The CDR3 runs 15 residues. V lost 6 bases to trimming and J lost 1 base, with 15 bases between them. Germline CDR1 and CDR2: SGHTA and FQGTGA. Full variable domain (remainder filled in from reference TRBV7-3 and TRBJ2-5): GAGVSQTPSNKVTEKGKYVELRCDPISGHTALYWYRQSLGQGPEFLIYFQGTGAADDSGLPNDRFFAVRPEGSVSTLKIQRTERGDSAVYLCASSPRAGTQETQYFGPGTRLLVL.

V usage is TRBV6-6 and J usage is TRBJ2-5, with 9 bases matching TRBD2. Trimming removed 2 bases from V and 1 base from J; junction bases left unmatched: 5. There are 16 residues in the CDR3. Looked up from germline, CDR1 is MNHNY and CDR2 is SVGAGI (reference sequence). The CDR3 is CASSYGPAGGQETQYF. The CDR3 bases are TGTGCCAGCAGTTACGGCCCAGCGGGGGGCCAAGAGACCCAGTACTTC.

The CDR3, as DNA: TGTGCCAGCAGCCACTCGGGGGGCCGAGAGACCCAGTACTTC. Translating gives CASSHSGGRETQYF. The chain carries TRBV3-1 (or the pseudogene TRBV3-2) and TRBJ2-5; the D gene is possibly TRBD2 (7 bases). CDR3 length equals 14 residues. Germline lookup yields CDR1 LGHDT and CDR2 YNNKEL (reference sequence). Trimming pared 3 bases from V and 4 bases from J, leaving 12 bases between.

The table lists this clone with a few counts. This sequence joins TRBV3-1 (or the pseudogene TRBV3-2) and TRBJ1-6; D gene uncertain. The ends were cut back, 0 bases at V and 0 bases at J, with 12 bases in the middle. Germline CDR1 is LGHDT and CDR2 is YNNKEL (reference sequence). This CDR3 contains 18 residues. The CDR3 bases are TGTGCCAGCAGCCAAGAAAGAGGGCATGGCTCCTATAATTCACCCCTCCACTTT. As protein: CASSQERGHGSYNSPLHF.

The gene calls are TRBV23-1 and TRBJ2-1; D may be TRBD2 (6 bases). TRBV23-1 is labeled an ORF, and its function is uncertain. The CDR3 covers 13 residues. V lost 6 bases and J lost 9, with 15 bases in between. Here the CDR3 DNA reads TGCGCCAGCAGGGGCCAGGAGGGAGCTGAGCAGTTCTTC. It specifies CASRGQEGAEQFF.

The chain is built from TRBV18 and TRBJ2-5; 11 bases map to TRBD2. V was clipped by 2 bases and J by 0 bases; unmatched bases: 5. This CDR3 is 17 amino acids long. The germline CDR1 and CDR2 sequences are KGHSH and LQKENI. The DNA of the CDR3 is TGTGCCAGCTCACCATCCTTGGGACTAGCGGACCAAGAGACCCAGTACTTC. Translation gives CASSPSLGLADQETQYF.

The chain links TRBV24-1 to TRBJ2-5; 7 positions match TRBD2. The V gene's germline CDR1 is KGHDR and CDR2 SFDVKD. CDR3 length: 13 residues. The trim removed 4 bases at V and 3 bases at J, leaving 1 base unmatched. CDR3 residues: CATSDGGKETQYF. The CDR3 DNA follows: TGTGCCACCAGTGACGGGGGGAAAGAGACCCAGTACTTC.

This clone was observed once. The chain uses TRBV12-3 or TRBV12-4 and TRBJ2-3, with D possibly matching TRBD1 (6 bases). CDR3 length: 13 amino acids. Trimming cost V 6 bases and J 6 bases, with 13 bases left between them. CDR3 sequence reads: CASSRGGGDTQYF. As DNA, the CDR3 is TGTGCCAGCAGCCGAGGGGGTGGGGATACGCAGTATTTT.

The chain combines TRBV3-1 (or the pseudogene TRBV3-2) with TRBJ2-7; 10 bases match TRBD2. CDR1 is LGHDT and CDR2 is YNNKEL in the germline V gene (reference sequence). The CDR3 loop spans 15 amino acids. Unmatched junction bases numbered 5, after V lost 4 bases and J lost 2 bases. The CDR3 region is CASSPPSGGPYEQYF. In DNA form, the CDR3 reads TGTGCCAGCAGCCCACCTAGCGGGGGACCCTACGAGCAGTACTTC.

The CDR3 sequence: CASSQEGAMNTEAFF. Here the CDR3 DNA reads TGCGCCAGCAGCCAAGAGGGGGCGATGAACACTGAAGCTTTCTTT. The chain joins TRBV4-1 to TRBJ1-1; TRBD1 is a possible D gene (6 bases). V shed 0 bases and J shed 0 bases, with 8 bases lying between them. The CDR3 covers 15 residues. Per the germline V gene, CDR1 is MGHRA and CDR2 is YSYEKL.

V is TRBV2 and J is TRBJ1-2, with 7 positions matching TRBD1. V shed 2 bases, J shed 3 bases, and the junction held 0 bases outside the gene matches. The CDR3 covers 13 residues. Germline CDR1 and CDR2: SNHLY and FYNNEI. Here the CDR3 reads CASSETGDYGYTF. The CDR3 region has the DNA TGTGCCAGCAGTGAAACAGGGGACTATGGCTACACCTTC.

The CDR3 region is CATSDSGGSGQYF. The CDR3 DNA sequence: TGTGCCACCAGTGATTCAGGGGGCTCTGGGCAGTACTTC. V gene TRBV24-1 combines with J gene TRBJ2-7; 8 positions match TRBD1. Looked up from germline, CDR1 is KGHDR and CDR2 is SFDVKD. This CDR3 is built from 13 residues. J gave up 9 bases and V 2 bases, and 5 bases lay outside the gene matches.

The V and J genes are TRBV2 and TRBJ1-2; tentative D call: TRBD1 (6 bases). Trimming removed 8 bases from V and 2 bases from J, with 12 bases in between. This CDR3 region has 13 residues. CDR1 is SNHLY and CDR2 is FYNNEI in the germline V gene. In DNA form, the CDR3 reads TGTGCCAGCCGACAGGAACGGAACTATGGCTACACCTTC. Protein product: CASRQERNYGYTF.

V is TRBV18 and J is TRBJ2-7, with no clear D. In germline, CDR1 is KGHSH, CDR2 LQKENI. This CDR3 spans 13 amino acids. V lost 2 bases to trimming and J lost 4 bases, with 9 bases between them. The CDR3 DNA follows: TGTGCCAGCTCACCAGGGTCAGGTTACGAGCAGTACTTC. Its protein is CASSPGSGYEQYF.

The V gene is TRBV6-4, the J gene TRBJ2-5; D might be TRBD2 (5 bases). This CDR3 has 13 residues. CDR1 and CDR2 from the germline V gene are MRHNA and SNTAGT. V lost 2 bases and J lost 4, with 8 bases in between. The CDR3 loop is CASSDEGPETQYF. The CDR3 DNA reads TGTGCCAGCAGTGACGAGGGCCCAGAGACCCAGTACTTC.

This sequence joins TRBV6-2 or TRBV6-3 and TRBJ2-3; tentative D call: TRBD2 (6 bases). Germline V gives CDR1 MNHEY, CDR2 SVGEGT. Trimming pared 4 bases from V and 3 bases from J, leaving 17 bases between. CDR3 size: 16 residues. The CDR3 DNA sequence: TGTGCCAGCAGTTCGCCGGGACTCCCGGCGACAGATACGCAGTATTTT. The encoded protein is CASSSPGLPATDTQYF.

The rearrangement joins TRBV10-2 to TRBJ1-2; TRBD1 aligns across 9 bases. This CDR3 spans 14 amino acids. V lost 10 bases, J lost 6 bases, and 12 bases stayed unmatched. The V gene's germline CDR1 is WSHSY and CDR2 SAAADI. CDR3 coding DNA: TGCGCCACCCGGAAGTTACAGGGGGCGGATGGCTACACCTTC. Translated, it gives CATRKLQGADGYTF.

This clone came up once. The chain combines TRBV19 with TRBJ2-4; a weak D match, TRBD2 (6 bases). Looked up from germline, CDR1 is LNHDA and CDR2 is SQIVND (reference sequence). This CDR3 spans 16 amino acids. V was shortened by 5 bases and J by 6 bases, with 20 bases between the two germline ends. This chain's CDR3 is CASSPDVWARGNIQYF. DNA for the CDR3: TGTGCCAGTAGTCCCGACGTTTGGGCGCGGGGAAACATTCAGTACTTC.

V gene TRBV28 combines with J gene TRBJ2-3; the match to TRBD2 covers 9 bases. The CDR3 spans 15 residues. CDR1 and CDR2 (germline): MDHEN, SYDVKM. V lost 6 bases, J lost 4 bases, and 8 bases stayed unmatched. This CDR3 reads CASSPGTSYADTQYF. The CDR3 coding sequence is TGTGCCAGCAGCCCAGGGACTAGCTACGCAGATACGCAGTATTTT.